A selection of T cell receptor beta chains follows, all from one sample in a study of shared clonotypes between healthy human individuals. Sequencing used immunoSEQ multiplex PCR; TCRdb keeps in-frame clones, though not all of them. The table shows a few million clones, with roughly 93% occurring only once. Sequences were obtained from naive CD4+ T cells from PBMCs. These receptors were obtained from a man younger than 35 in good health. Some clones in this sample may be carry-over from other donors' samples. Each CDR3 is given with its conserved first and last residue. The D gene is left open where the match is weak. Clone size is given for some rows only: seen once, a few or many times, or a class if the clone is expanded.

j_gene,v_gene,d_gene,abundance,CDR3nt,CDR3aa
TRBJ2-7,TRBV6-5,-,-,TGTGCCAGCAGTTACAGGGCAGGGGTCTCCTACGAGCAGTACTTC,CASSYRAGVSYEQYF
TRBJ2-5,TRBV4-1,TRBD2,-,TGCGCCAGCAGCGCGGGCCCTAGCGGAGAGACCCAGTACTTC,CASSAGPSGETQYF
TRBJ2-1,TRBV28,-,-,TGTGCCAGCAGTTCTAGGGGGTCCTACAATGAGCAGTTCTTC,CASSSRGSYNEQFF
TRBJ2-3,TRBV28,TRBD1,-,TGTGCCAGCAGTTTTCAACAGGGGGCGCGGACAGATACGCAGTATTTT,CASSFQQGARTDTQYF
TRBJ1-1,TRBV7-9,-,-,TGTGCCAGCAGCTTACTTACGGGGATGAACACTGAAGCTTTCTTT,CASSLLTGMNTEAFF
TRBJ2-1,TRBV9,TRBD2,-,TGTGCCAGCAGCATACTAGCGGGGGAGTCCTACAATGAGCAGTTCTTC,CASSILAGESYNEQFF
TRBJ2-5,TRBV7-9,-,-,TGTGCCAGCAGTAATATAGCGTCCCCGACCCAGTACTTC,CASSNIASPTQYF
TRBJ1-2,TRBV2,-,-,TGTGCCAGCAAGCGGACGGCGGACGATGGCTACACCTTC,CASKRTADDGYTF
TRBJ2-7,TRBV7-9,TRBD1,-,TGTGCCAGCAGCTTGTCCCAGGGGGATATCTACGAGCAGTACTTC,CASSLSQGDIYEQYF
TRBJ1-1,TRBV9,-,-,TGTGCCAGCAGCGTAGAAGGGCGCGGGGGCACTGAAGCTTTCTTT,CASSVEGRGGTEAFF
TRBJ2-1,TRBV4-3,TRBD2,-,TGCGCCAGCAGCCAGAGGACTAGCCAGGTAGTCTTC,CASSQRTSQVVF
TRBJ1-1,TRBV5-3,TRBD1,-,TGTGCCAGAAGCTCGCGGACAGGTTTGAACACTGAAGCTTTCTTT,CARSSRTGLNTEAFF
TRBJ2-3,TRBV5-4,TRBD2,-,TGTGCCAGCAGCCCCATTAAGACTAGCGGAGGCACAGATACGCAGTATTTT,CASSPIKTSGGTDTQYF
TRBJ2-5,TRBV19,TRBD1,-,TGTGCCAGTAGTAACCCCGGGACAGGGTCAGAAGAGACCCAGTACTTC,CASSNPGTGSEETQYF
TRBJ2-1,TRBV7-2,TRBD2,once,TGTGCCAGCAGGTACGAGCGGGGGCCCTACAATGAGCAGTTCTTC,CASRYERGPYNEQFF
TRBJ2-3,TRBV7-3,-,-,TGTGCCAGCAGCTTAAGGGACGGGAGAGGAGATACGCAGTATTTT,CASSLRDGRGDTQYF
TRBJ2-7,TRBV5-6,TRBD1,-,TGTGCCAGCAGCTTAGGCCCGGGACAGGGTTTCGAGCAGTACTTC,CASSLGPGQGFEQYF
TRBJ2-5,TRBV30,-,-,TGTGCCTGGACGGTGGGGGGCGCGGGGGAGACCCAGTACTTC,CAWTVGGAGETQYF
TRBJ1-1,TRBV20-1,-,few,TGCAGTGGGGTGGGTAGCACTGAAGCTTTCTTT,CSGVGSTEAFF
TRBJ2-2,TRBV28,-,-,TGTGCCAGCAGTTTACCAGGGCAAGGGTACACCGGGGAGCTGTTTTTT,CASSLPGQGYTGELFF
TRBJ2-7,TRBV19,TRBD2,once,TGTGCCAGTAGTCGGCCCAGCGGGAGGGCCGGACAATACGAGCAGTACTTC,CASSRPSGRAGQYEQYF
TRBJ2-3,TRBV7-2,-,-,TGTGCCAGCAGCCTTTACCGTCTAGGTGCAGATACGCAGTATTTT,CASSLYRLGADTQYF
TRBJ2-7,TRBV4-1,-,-,TGCGCCAGCAGCCAAGATATGGCAGGTACCCCCTACGAGCAGTACTTC,CASSQDMAGTPYEQYF
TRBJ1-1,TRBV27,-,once,TGTGCCAGCAGTTTAGGTCAGGGTCGGGCCACTGAAGCTTTCTTT,CASSLGQGRATEAFF
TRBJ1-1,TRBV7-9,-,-,TGTGCCAGCAGCTTCGACGGAAGGAACACTGAAGCTTTCTTT,CASSFDGRNTEAFF
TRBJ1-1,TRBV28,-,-,TGTGCCAGCCTTAGAGGAGGCACTGAAGCTTTCTTT,CASLRGGTEAFF
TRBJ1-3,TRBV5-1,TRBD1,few,TGCGCCAGCAGCCCGGGGACAGGGGGAAACACCATATATTTT,CASSPGTGGNTIYF
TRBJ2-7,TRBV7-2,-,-,TGTGCCAGCAGCTTAGCGCTCATTTCCTACGAGCAGTACTTC,CASSLALISYEQYF
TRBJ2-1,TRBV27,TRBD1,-,TGTGCCAGCAGTTTATCGGCGACAGGGCGAGGTGAGCAGTTCTTC,CASSLSATGRGEQFF
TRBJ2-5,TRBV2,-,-,TGTGCCAGCGGCCTTTCGACAGAGACCCAGTACTTC,CASGLSTETQYF
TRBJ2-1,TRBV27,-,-,TGTGCCAGCAGTTTAGGTCGGGGGTTCGTCAAGAGTGAGCAGTTCTTC,CASSLGRGFVKSEQFF
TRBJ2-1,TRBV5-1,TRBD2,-,TGCGCCAGCAGCCCTATAGCGGGAGGGTTGGACAATGAGCAGTTCTTC,CASSPIAGGLDNEQFF
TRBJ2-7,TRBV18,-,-,TGTGCCAGCTCACCGGAGAGGGCCAGTCGGTACGAGCAGTACTTC,CASSPERASRYEQYF
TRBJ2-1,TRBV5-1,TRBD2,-,TGCGCCAGCAGCTTGGCGGGACTAGCCTCCTGGAGGAGCTCCTACAATGAGCAGTTCTTC,CASSLAGLASWRSSYNEQFF
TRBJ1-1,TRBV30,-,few,TGTGCCTGGAGTGTAAGTTTTAGCCAGCGGGCTGAAGCTTTCTTT,CAWSVSFSQRAEAFF